This T cell receptor beta chain was obtained from a study of T cell responses to AZD1222 COVID-19 vaccine. The repertoire was sequenced with immunoSEQ multiplex PCR; TCRdb's copy has only in-frame clones and lacks some. The sample lists 100,000 to 150,000 clones, approximately 85% seen once, with roughly 1.7% in the top ten. A note on this clone: Antigen specificity is unknown.

This CDR3 has 13 amino acids. Germline V gives CDR1 SGHRS, CDR2 YFSETQ. V was cut by 4 bases and J by 9 bases, with 14 bases left in between. The study's findings and limits: Most donors were white British, females outnumbered males, and clonal diversity was possibly underestimated. Only 5 to 7 individuals given AZD1222 were seropositive at baseline.

The clonotype comes from an adult in good health. This material consisted of peripheral blood, taken on day 0 of AZD1222 vaccination. This chain joins TRBV5-1 and TRBJ2-1; D remains ambiguous. Written as DNA, the CDR3 is TGCGCCAGCAGCCCCCCGATGGGCAGTGAGCAGTTCTTC. It specifies CASSPPMGSEQFF.